A selection of T cell receptor beta chains follows, all from one sample in a study of beta chain features in type 1 diabetes. The protocol was immunoSEQ multiplex PCR, while the TCRdb copy is restricted to in-frame clones and leaves out a portion. The sample has about 230,000 clones; roughly 17% are singletons. Sample: naive CD4+ T cells from blood. The receptors were sampled from a man aged 25 to 40 with type 1 diabetes. Each CDR3 is given with its conserved first and last residue. A D gene is named only where the DNA matches it firmly. Rows give clone size only sometimes, using once, few, many, or a class for an expanded clone.

J: TRBJ2-1
size: few
D: TRBD2
V: TRBV2
length: 13
CDR3: CASSPGTSYEQFF
DNA: TGTGCCAGCAGCCCCGGGACTAGCTATGAGCAGTTCTTC

J: TRBJ2-2
size: few
D: .
V: TRBV7-2
length: 14
CDR3: CASSLTWTTGELFF
DNA: TGTGCCAGCAGCTTAACCTGGACCACCGGGGAGCTGTTTTTT

J: TRBJ2-7
size: .
D: .
V: TRBV30
length: 11
CDR3: CASGQNYEQYF
DNA: TGTGCCTCTGGACAGAACTACGAGCAGTACTTC

J: TRBJ2-7
size: .
D: .
V: TRBV29-1
length: 12
CDR3: CSVGTTYYEQYF
DNA: TGCAGCGTTGGTACGACTTACTACGAGCAGTACTTC

J: TRBJ2-3
size: .
D: .
V: TRBV2
length: 11
CDR3: CASVYTDTQYF
DNA: TGTGCCAGCGTTTACACAGATACGCAGTATTTT

J: TRBJ2-5
size: .
D: .
V: TRBV27
length: 13
CDR3: CASSLLQGETQYF
DNA: TGTGCCAGCAGTTTATTACAGGGAGAGACCCAGTACTTC

J: TRBJ2-1
size: few
D: .
V: TRBV5-1
length: 15
CDR3: CASSLETGAYNEQFF
DNA: TGCGCCAGCAGCTTGGAGACGGGAGCCTACAATGAGCAGTTCTTC

J: TRBJ2-4
size: .
D: TRBD1
V: TRBV29-1
length: 18
CDR3: CSVTQGVTQQLAKNIQYF
DNA: TGCAGCGTTACTCAGGGGGTAACTCAACAACTAGCCAAAAACATTCAGTACTTC

J: TRBJ2-6
size: .
D: .
V: TRBV7-2
length: 16
CDR3: CASSLQGTTGANVLTF
DNA: TGTGCCAGCAGCTTACAGGGTACAACCGGGGCCAACGTCCTGACTTTC

J: TRBJ2-1
size: few
D: .
V: TRBV5-1
length: 13
CDR3: CASSFQGLHEQFF
DNA: TGCGCCAGCAGCTTCCAAGGGTTGCATGAGCAGTTCTTC

J: TRBJ2-3
size: .
D: .
V: TRBV18
length: 13
CDR3: CASSLTNGDTQYF
DNA: TGTGCCAGCTCACTCACGAATGGAGATACGCAGTATTTT

J: TRBJ1-2
size: .
D: TRBD1
V: TRBV9
length: 13
CDR3: CASSGTGLYGYTF
DNA: TGTGCCAGCAGCGGGACAGGCCTCTATGGCTACACCTTC

J: TRBJ1-5
size: .
D: .
V: TRBV27
length: 13
CDR3: CASSYGSNQPQHF
DNA: TGTGCCAGCAGTTATGGTAGCAATCAGCCCCAGCATTTT

J: TRBJ2-3
size: .
D: .
V: TRBV7-9
length: 14
CDR3: CASSLDLSTDTQYF
DNA: TGTGCCAGCAGCTTAGATCTAAGCACAGATACGCAGTATTTT

J: TRBJ2-4
size: .
D: .
V: TRBV29-1
length: 14
CDR3: CSVEGVLAKNIQYF
DNA: TGCAGCGTTGAAGGGGTACTAGCCAAAAACATTCAGTACTTC

J: TRBJ2-7
size: .
D: .
V: TRBV5-1
length: 16
CDR3: CASSLVVDWGSYEQYF
DNA: TGCGCCAGCAGCTTGGTTGTTGATTGGGGCTCCTACGAGCAGTACTTC

J: TRBJ2-1
size: few
D: .
V: TRBV5-1
length: 14
CDR3: CASSLGELYNEQFF
DNA: TGCGCCAGCAGCTTGGGTGAGCTATACAATGAGCAGTTCTTC

J: TRBJ1-4
size: few
D: .
V: TRBV11-2
length: 12
CDR3: CASSPVGVGLFF
DNA: TGTGCCAGCAGTCCGGTCGGGGTGGGACTGTTTTTT

J: TRBJ1-1
size: few
D: .
V: TRBV29-1
length: 15
CDR3: CSVALALQKNTEAFF
DNA: TGCAGCGTTGCGCTGGCCTTACAGAAGAACACTGAAGCTTTCTTT

J: TRBJ1-1
size: few
D: TRBD1
V: TRBV6-6
length: 15
CDR3: CASFLGTGGNTEAFF
DNA: TGTGCCAGCTTCCTAGGGACAGGAGGGAACACTGAAGCTTTCTTT

J: TRBJ2-2
size: .
D: .
V: TRBV6-5
length: 14
CDR3: CASSYRDRTGELFF
DNA: TGTGCCAGCAGTTACAGGGATAGAACCGGGGAGCTGTTTTTT

J: TRBJ2-5
size: few
D: .
V: TRBV29-1
length: 13
CDR3: CSAGGDTPMTQYF
DNA: TGCAGCGCTGGGGGAGACACTCCTATGACCCAGTACTTC

J: TRBJ2-1
size: .
D: TRBD2
V: TRBV4-3
length: 15
CDR3: CASTLGLAGLNEQFF
DNA: TGCGCCAGCACCTTGGGACTAGCGGGACTCAATGAGCAGTTCTTC

J: TRBJ2-5
size: .
D: TRBD2
V: TRBV29-1
length: 13
CDR3: CSVGTRGEETQYF
DNA: TGCAGCGTGGGGACTAGAGGGGAAGAGACCCAGTACTTC

J: TRBJ2-3
size: few
D: TRBD2
V: TRBV7-9
length: 14
CDR3: CASNAGGNTDTQYF
DNA: TGTGCCAGCAACGCCGGGGGGAACACAGATACGCAGTATTTT

J: TRBJ2-6
size: .
D: .
V: TRBV30
length: 15
CDR3: CAWSLKISGANVLTF
DNA: TGTGCCTGGAGTCTTAAGATCTCTGGGGCCAACGTCCTGACTTTC

J: TRBJ2-2
size: .
D: TRBD2
V: TRBV14
length: 14
CDR3: CASRQTSGTGELFF
DNA: TGTGCCAGCAGACAGACTAGCGGCACCGGGGAGCTGTTTTTT

J: TRBJ2-3
size: few
D: .
V: TRBV5-4
length: 13
CDR3: CASSPMGTDTQYF
DNA: TGTGCCAGCAGCCCGATGGGCACAGATACGCAGTATTTT

J: TRBJ2-1
size: .
D: TRBD2
V: TRBV29-1
length: 14
CDR3: CSVQTGLYRNEQFF
DNA: TGCAGCGTCCAGACGGGACTATACCGCAATGAGCAGTTCTTC

J: TRBJ2-6
size: .
D: .
V: TRBV25-1
length: 14
CDR3: CASRQDSGANVLTF
DNA: TGTGCCAGCCGACAGGACTCTGGGGCCAACGTCCTGACTTTC

J: TRBJ2-1
size: few
D: TRBD2
V: TRBV5-4
length: 14
CDR3: CASSFSGNPTEQFF
DNA: TGTGCCAGCAGCTTTAGCGGGAATCCTACTGAGCAGTTCTTC

J: TRBJ1-5
size: .
D: .
V: TRBV19
length: 15
CDR3: CASSRDSGSNQPQHF
DNA: TGTGCCAGTAGTAGAGACAGCGGTAGCAATCAGCCCCAGCATTTT

J: TRBJ2-3
size: few
D: .
V: TRBV15
length: 16
CDR3: CATSRDKRVNTDTQYF
DNA: TGTGCCACCAGCAGAGATAAGCGGGTGAACACAGATACGCAGTATTTT

J: TRBJ2-3
size: .
D: .
V: TRBV7-2
length: 14
CDR3: CASSLAVATDTQYF
DNA: TGTGCCAGCAGCTTAGCGGTGGCCACAGATACGCAGTATTTT

J: TRBJ2-7
size: .
D: .
V: TRBV9
length: 15
CDR3: CARGVFDPLTYEQYF
DNA: TGTGCCAGGGGCGTCTTTGATCCACTCACCTACGAGCAGTACTTC

J: TRBJ2-7
size: .
D: .
V: TRBV7-2
length: 15
CDR3: CASSLGGLATGEQYF
DNA: TGTGCCAGCAGCTTAGGTGGTCTAGCAACGGGCGAGCAGTACTTC

J: TRBJ2-3
size: .
D: TRBD2
V: TRBV9
length: 16
CDR3: CASSTGGGRGTDTQYF
DNA: TGTGCCAGCAGCACGGGAGGGGGACGAGGCACAGATACGCAGTATTTT

J: TRBJ2-5
size: few
D: .
V: TRBV2
length: 15
CDR3: CASSSQGGNQETQYF
DNA: TGTGCCAGCAGTTCGCAGGGGGGCAACCAAGAGACCCAGTACTTC

J: TRBJ2-5
size: few
D: TRBD2
V: TRBV5-1
length: 14
CDR3: CASSHGTSDETQYF
DNA: TGCGCCAGCAGCCACGGGACTAGCGATGAGACCCAGTACTTC

J: TRBJ1-3
size: .
D: .
V: TRBV25-1
length: 15
CDR3: CASSKSPVSGNTIYF
DNA: TGTGCCAGCAGCAAAAGCCCCGTCTCTGGAAACACCATATATTTT

J: TRBJ2-6
size: few
D: .
V: TRBV7-9
length: 18
CDR3: CASSLRLVGRSGANVLTF
DNA: TGTGCCAGCAGCTTACGCCTCGTCGGAAGGTCTGGGGCCAACGTCCTGACTTTC

J: TRBJ2-7
size: few
D: TRBD1
V: TRBV7-2
length: 17
CDR3: CASSPQRLGQGAREQYF
DNA: TGTGCCAGCAGCCCACAACGACTGGGACAGGGGGCGAGGGAGCAGTACTTC

J: TRBJ2-5
size: .
D: .
V: TRBV7-2
length: 14
CDR3: CASSGLGVQETQYF
DNA: TGTGCCAGCAGTGGGCTGGGGGTCCAAGAGACCCAGTACTTC

J: TRBJ1-4
size: few
D: .
V: TRBV7-9
length: 13
CDR3: CASSPKDNEKLFF
DNA: TGTGCCAGCAGCCCCAAGGACAATGAAAAACTGTTTTTT

J: TRBJ2-7
size: few
D: TRBD2
V: TRBV5-1
length: 14
CDR3: CASSVGGSGYEQYF
DNA: TGCGCCAGCAGCGTTGGCGGGAGTGGATACGAGCAGTACTTC

J: TRBJ2-7
size: .
D: .
V: TRBV30
length: 14
CDR3: CAWSVGGGSYEQYF
DNA: TGTGCCTGGAGTGTAGGCGGCGGATCCTACGAGCAGTACTTC

J: TRBJ2-2
size: .
D: TRBD2
V: TRBV2
length: 16
CDR3: CASRGTSGQYTGELFF
DNA: TGTGCCAGCAGGGGGACTAGCGGACAATACACCGGGGAGCTGTTTTTT

J: TRBJ2-3
size: .
D: .
V: TRBV4-1
length: 15
CDR3: CASSQFRGAAGAQYF
DNA: TGCGCCAGCAGCCAATTCAGGGGGGCAGCGGGAGCACAGTATTTT